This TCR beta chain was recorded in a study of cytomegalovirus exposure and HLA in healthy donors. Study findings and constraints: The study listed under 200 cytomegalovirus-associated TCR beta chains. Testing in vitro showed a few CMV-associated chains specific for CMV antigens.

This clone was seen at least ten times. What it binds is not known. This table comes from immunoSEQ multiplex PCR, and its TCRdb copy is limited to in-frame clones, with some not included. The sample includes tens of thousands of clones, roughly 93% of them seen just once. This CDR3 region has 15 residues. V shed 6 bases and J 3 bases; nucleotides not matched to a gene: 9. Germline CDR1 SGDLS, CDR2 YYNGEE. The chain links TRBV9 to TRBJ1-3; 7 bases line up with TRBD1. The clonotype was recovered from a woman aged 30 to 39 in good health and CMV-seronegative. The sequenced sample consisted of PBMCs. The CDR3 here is CASTQVGDSGNTIYF. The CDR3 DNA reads TGTGCCAGCACCCAAGTAGGGGACAGTGGAAACACCATATATTTT.